These 11 T cell receptor beta chains share one sample of origin, sequenced in a study of identical twins. From the 5' RACE reads, TCRdb called clonotypes with MiXCR, one entry per CDR3 protein. Of around 470,000 distinct CDR3 sequences listed, 14% are singletons. In addition, the sample was reused for a study of yellow fever vaccine responses in identical twins.

The specimen was CD4+ T cells sorted from blood. Source of these receptors: a woman under 30 in good health.

The J gene is TRBJ2-5, the V gene TRBV5-1; D may match TRBD1 or TRBD2 (5 bases each). The CDR3 is made up of 18 amino acids. Germline loops: CDR1 SGHRS, CDR2 YFSETQ. The V end lost 3 bases, the J end lost 5 bases, and 26 bases lay between the germline ends. DNA of the CDR3: TGCGCCAGCAGCTCACAGAGGGGTGGGGAGACTTCCAAGGAGACCCAGTACTTC. Its protein is CASSSQRGGETSKETQYF.

This clonotype was picked up a small number of times. The CDR3 region is CASSERQGLNTEAFF. CDR3 nucleotide sequence: TGTGCCAGCAGCGAGAGACAGGGTCTGAACACTGAAGCTTTCTTT. The chain combines TRBV7-9 with TRBJ1-1; 7 bases match TRBD1. This CDR3 region has 15 residues. Germline V gene lookup returns CDR1 SEHNR and CDR2 FQNEAQ (reference sequence). J lost 0 bases, V lost 5 bases, and 6 bases had no gene match.

This clonotype was observed at least ten times. The rearrangement links TRBV29-1 to TRBJ2-1; TRBD2 matches at 13 bases. Germline assignment: CDR1 SQVTM and CDR2 ANQGSEA. Unmatched junction bases numbered 12, after V lost 6 bases and J lost 1 base. This CDR3 is built from 18 residues. The CDR3: CSVPTTGLAGTSYNEQFF. CDR3 bases: TGCAGCGTGCCTACAACGGGACTAGCGGGAACTTCCTACAATGAGCAGTTCTTC.

This clonotype was seen a handful of times. This sequence joins TRBV18 and TRBJ2-7; 8 bases map to TRBD1. The ends lost 0 bases at V and 4 bases at J; junction bases unmatched: 8. Germline CDR1 and CDR2: KGHSH and LQKENI. The CDR3 length is 16 residues. The CDR3 loop reads CASSPPVTGGKYEQYF. As DNA, the CDR3 is TGTGCCAGCTCACCACCGGTTACAGGGGGAAAATACGAGCAGTACTTC.

This clonotype was observed many times. This sequence joins TRBV20-1 and TRBJ2-1; D call uncertain. Per germline, CDR1 DFQATT and CDR2 SNEGSKA (reference sequence). The germline V and J ends were trimmed by 4 bases and 4 bases, with 14 bases remaining between them. This CDR3 spans 14 amino acids. DNA of the CDR3: TGCAGTGCTAAAACCCCCCTTGGGTACAATGAGCAGTTCTTC. Protein: CSAKTPLGYNEQFF.

This clonotype showed up just a few times. The chain uses TRBV29-1 and TRBJ2-3, with D uncertain. V lost 8 bases, J lost 3 bases, and 12 bases lay in between. The V gene's germline CDR1 is SQVTM and CDR2 ANQGSEA. This CDR3 contains 12 residues. Here the CDR3 reads CSSQRETDTQYF. The CDR3 nucleotides read TGCAGCTCCCAAAGAGAGACAGATACGCAGTATTTT.

The chain joins TRBV11-3 to TRBJ2-3, with D hard to call. The CDR3 loop spans 13 amino acids. Germline-derived CDR1 and CDR2 are SGHNT and YENEEA. The ends were cut back, 0 bases at V and 5 bases at J, with 6 bases in the middle. The CDR3 here is CASSLEWGDTQYF. The CDR3 nucleotides read TGTGCCAGCAGCTTAGAATGGGGAGATACGCAGTATTTT.

The chain carries TRBV5-6 and TRBJ2-2; D uncertain. Per germline, CDR1 SGHDT and CDR2 YYEEEE. Trimming removed 1 base from V and 6 bases from J, with 7 bases in between. The CDR3 totals 13 residues. CDR3 residues: CASSLLVPGELFF. CDR3 coding DNA: TGTGCCAGCAGCTTGTTGGTTCCCGGGGAGCTGTTTTTT.

The sample holds a few counts of this clonotype. This chain connects TRBV20-1 to TRBJ2-3; 11 bases map to TRBD2. Germline trimming cut 3 bases from V and 6 bases from J; bases unmatched to any gene: 11. This CDR3 has 16 amino acids. The V gene's germline CDR1 is DFQATT and CDR2 SNEGSKA (reference sequence). The CDR3 here is CSARGLSGRASDTQYF. CDR3 coding DNA: TGCAGTGCTAGGGGACTTAGCGGGAGGGCCTCCGATACGCAGTATTTT.

The gene calls are TRBV5-1 and TRBJ2-1; D may be TRBD2 (6 bases). The V end was cut by 0 bases, the J end by 9 bases, with 16 bases between. This CDR3 contains 15 residues. CDR1 is SGHRS, CDR2 YFSETQ, per germline. Here the CDR3 DNA reads TGCGCCAGCAGCTTGGTGGAGGGCTTCACTGGTGAGCAGTTCTTC. This translates into CASSLVEGFTGEQFF.

The chain carries TRBV20-1 and TRBJ2-7, with 7 bases aligning to TRBD1. The CDR3 is 17 residues long. The ends lost 0 bases at V and 2 bases at J; junction bases unmatched: 13. CDR1 is DFQATT, CDR2 SNEGSKA, per germline (reference sequence). CDR3: CSARDRGQRLDTYEQYF. DNA for the CDR3: TGCAGTGCTAGAGATAGGGGACAGCGACTTGATACCTACGAGCAGTACTTC.